This T cell receptor (beta chain) was captured in a study of blood T cell repertoires in COVID-19 (dated by TCRdb to between 2020 and 2021). Looking at the study overall: The collaborator samples originated in the United States, Italy and Spain and spanned the acute and convalescent phases of COVID-19. The prospective study material was composed of cDNA or gDNA derived from T cells, B-cell-depleted T cells, or PBMCs. Subjects who had been exposed to COVID-19, were actively infected with it, or had recovered from it provided the deeply sampled blood TCRbeta repertoires that made up the dataset. The repertoires were made available in a free public database intended to serve as a resource for research on the immune response to SARS-CoV-2. Samples came from the ongoing ImmuneRACE study (first 160 participants) plus 1,254 subjects from 6 global collaborators. Sample metadata almost always included a de-identified subject ID, COVID-19 status, age in years and sex. Where available, HLA class I and class II types were obtained from metadata supplied by the sample provider rather than from assay-based typing. The study at large found these results: How much clinical and demographic metadata was included differed by source and by participant, and the metadata was provided uncurated.

Whole blood was collected in K2EDTA tubes by collaborating institutions according to the institutions' own protocols. For TCRbeta analysis, collaborators shipped samples as frozen whole blood, isolated PBMCs, or DNA extracted from either of those sample types. From the cysteine up to the phenylalanine, the CDR3 has a length of 19 residues. Only CDR3 DNA remains: 57 bases, in frame from the first base. V ends up 0 bases short and J 0 bases short, with an unmatched junction base count of 8. The germline V gene gives CDR1 as SGHRS and CDR2 as YFSETQ. In regard to this clone: This receptor's antigen is unknown. No qualities accompany the bases; no much larger clone lies one base away.

The immunoSEQ Assay, a bias-controlled multiplex PCR, was used to amplify TCRbeta CDR3 regions from genomic DNA. Turning to the authors' computational methods: Within the assay, amplification of reference gene primers was used to estimate how many nucleated cells each sample contained. To quantify the absolute abundance of each unique TCRbeta CDR3 rearrangement, sequence reads were collapsed and filtered. For each sample, productive Simpson clonality was calculated by taking the square root of Simpson's diversity index across productive rearrangements. TCRdb obtained this table from immuneACCESS and retained in-frame rearrangements with V and J assigned. These tables miss some clones; where compared with another copy, unresolved V genes account for less than half of the shortfall, and the remainder is unexplained. V and J calls and clone size follow that table, whereas D and trimming were derived from the DNA. Within this sample are tens of thousands of clones, with roughly 90% of them counted one time only. Roughly 19% of the sample rests with the top ten.

The specimen sequenced was peripheral blood. The chain couples TRBV5-1 to TRBJ2-5; 13 of the junction bases match TRBD2. The sequence was obtained from a human donor in a cohort sampled during active COVID-19. The CDR3 protein: CASSLAGLAGAGDQETQYF. In nucleotides, the sequence is TGCGCCAGCAGCTTGGCCGGACTAGCGGGAGCAGGAGACCAAGAGACCCAGTACTTC.